The 25 T cell receptor beta chains in this list originate from one sample, sequenced in a study of cytomegalovirus exposure and HLA in healthy donors. PCR used 60 Vbeta primers and 13 Jbeta primers. The data were produced by immunoSEQ multiplex PCR, yet TCRdb's version contains in-frame clones alone and is incomplete. The sample has about 100,000 clones; around 80% are singletons. Sequenced material: PBMCs. These receptor sequences come from a female donor in good health and CMV-seropositive.

This clone appeared a few times. The genes are TRBV10-3 and TRBJ1-5; 9 positions match TRBD1. This CDR3 region has 15 residues. The V and J ends lost 2 bases and 6 bases, in that order; junction bases with no gene match: 5. CDR1 is ENHRY and CDR2 is SYGVKD in the germline V gene. CDR3: CAISEGTGLGQPQHF. CDR3 DNA sequence: TGTGCCATCAGTGAGGGGACAGGGTTGGGTCAGCCCCAGCATTTT.

This clone has only a few counts. The chain combines TRBV19 with TRBJ1-4; D not resolved. The CDR3 has 17 amino acids. The V gene's germline CDR1 is LNHDA and CDR2 SQIVND (reference sequence). V shed 0 bases and J shed 0 bases, with 11 bases lying between them. Here the CDR3 reads CASSIDSSPATNEKLFF. CDR3 in DNA: TGTGCCAGTAGTATAGATAGCTCTCCTGCAACTAATGAAAAACTGTTTTTT. Supplemented by reference TRBV19 and TRBJ1-4, the full variable domain reads DGGITQSPKYLFRKEGQNVTLSCEQNLNHDAMYWYRQDPGQGLRLIYYSQIVNDFQKGDIAEGYSVSREKKESFPLTVTSAQKNPTAFYLCASSIDSSPATNEKLFFGSGTQLSVL.

The rearrangement joins TRBV19 to TRBJ2-7; TRBD2 agrees at 7 bases. The CDR3 is made up of 15 amino acids. Per germline, CDR1 LNHDA and CDR2 SQIVND (reference sequence). With 3 bases clipped from V and 2 bases from J, the junction kept 7 bases outside the gene matches. In nucleotides, the CDR3 is TGTGCCAGTAGTATCGGGAGCGGGACTACCTACGAGCAGTACTTC. This codes for CASSIGSGTTYEQYF.

The V gene is TRBV30, the J gene TRBJ1-2, with a possible D match to TRBD1 (5 bases). V was cut by 2 bases and J by 2 bases, with 6 bases left in between. The germline V gene has CDR1 GTSNPN and CDR2 SVGIG (reference sequence). The CDR3 is made up of 12 amino acids. CDR3 sequence (DNA): TGTGCCTGGAGTTGGGGCAACTATGGCTACACCTTC. Encoded protein: CAWSWGNYGYTF.

The J gene is TRBJ2-4, the V gene TRBV18, with TRBD1 matching over 9 bases. CDR3 length equals 14 residues. CDR1 and CDR2 from the germline V gene are KGHSH and LQKENI. Losses at the gene ends were 4 bases for V and 5 bases for J; bases not matched to a gene: 3. CDR3: CASSRNRGQNIQYF. CDR3 bases: TGTGCCAGCTCACGGAACAGGGGGCAAAACATTCAGTACTTC. The full variable domain, rest sourced from reference TRBV18 and TRBJ2-4, is NAGVMQNPRHLVRRRGQEARLRCSPMKGHSHVYWYRQLPEEGLKFMVYLQKENIIDESGMPKERFSAEFPKEGPSILRIQQVVRGDSAAYFCASSRNRGQNIQYFGAGTRLSVL.

This chain joins TRBV7-6 and TRBJ1-1; D is unclear. The CDR3 consists of 13 residues. The V end lost 5 bases, the J end lost 6 bases, and 13 bases lay between the germline ends. Germline CDR1 and CDR2: SGHVS and FNYEAQ. The chain's CDR3 is CASSPTPRSEAFF. The CDR3 nucleotides read TGTGCCAGCAGCCCTACCCCGAGGTCTGAAGCTTTCTTT.

The genes are TRBV5-6 and TRBJ1-3, with D perhaps TRBD1 (5 bases). The CDR3 runs 17 residues. V lost 3 bases to trimming and J lost 0 bases, with 16 bases between them. Germline values: CDR1 SGHDT, CDR2 YYEEEE. DNA of the CDR3: TGTGCCAGCAGCTCCCGGTGGCTCAGGGCCTCTGGAAACACCATATATTTT. Translated: CASSSRWLRASGNTIYF. The entire variable domain, with the rest obtained from reference TRBV5-6 and TRBJ1-3, is as follows: DAGVTQSPTHLIKTRGQQVTLRCSPKSGHDTVSWYQQALGQGPQFIFQYYEEEERQRGNFPDRFSGHQFPNYSSELNVNALLLGDSALYLCASSSRWLRASGNTIYFGEGSWLTVV.

This chain connects TRBV27 to TRBJ2-1; TRBD2 agrees at 7 bases. After removal of 7 bases from V and 6 bases from J, the junction contained 12 bases not matched to a gene. CDR3 length: 15 residues. Germline V gives CDR1 MNHEY, CDR2 SMNVEV (reference sequence). The CDR3 nucleotides are TGTGCCAGCAAAGGTGCGGGAGTCCTTTCCAATGAGCAGTTCTTC. As protein: CASKGAGVLSNEQFF.

The chain combines TRBV5-1 with TRBJ2-1, with D perhaps matching TRBD1 (5 bases). CDR3 length equals 12 residues. V gave up 5 bases and J gave up 3 bases, with 6 bases separating them. CDR1 SGHRS and CDR2 YFSETQ come from the germline V gene. The CDR3 here is CASRTVYNEQFF. CDR3 in DNA: TGCGCCAGCAGGACAGTCTACAATGAGCAGTTCTTC.

The chain has TRBV28 and TRBJ2-7; 13 nucleotides match TRBD2. The CDR3 sequence is 13 residues long. V was clipped by 7 bases and J by 4 bases; unmatched bases: 1. CDR1 is MDHEN, CDR2 SYDVKM, per germline. CDR3 bases: TGTGCCAGCACACTAGCGGGAGGGTACGAGCAGTACTTC. Translation gives CASTLAGGYEQYF.

This chain connects TRBV4-1 to TRBJ2-6; 7 bases align to TRBD1. This CDR3 has 19 amino acids. With V trimmed by 0 bases and J by 0 bases, 8 bases remained unmatched. Germline V gives CDR1 MGHRA, CDR2 YSYEKL. CDR3 DNA sequence: TGCGCCAGCAGCCAAGATCGGGACAGTGCGAACTCTGGGGCCAACGTCCTGACTTTC. Translated, it gives CASSQDRDSANSGANVLTF.

This sequence joins TRBV30 and TRBJ1-1, with TRBD1 matching 8 bases. In germline, CDR1 is GTSNPN, CDR2 SVGIG (reference sequence). CDR3 length: 14 amino acids. V shed 5 bases, J shed 5 bases, and the junction held 10 bases outside the gene matches. The CDR3 is CAWDTGGAGTEAFF. In nucleotides, the CDR3 is TGTGCCTGGGATACAGGGGGGGCCGGGACTGAAGCTTTCTTT. Looking up the rest from reference TRBV30 and TRBJ1-1 gives the full variable domain: SQTIHQWPATLVQPVGSPLSLECTVEGTSNPNLYWYRQAAGRGLQLLFYSVGIGQISSEVPQNLSASRPQDRQFILSSKKLLLSDSGFYLCAWDTGGAGTEAFFGQGTRLTVV.

The chain joins TRBV16 to TRBJ1-3; D may be TRBD1 (6 bases). There are 17 residues in the CDR3. V was trimmed by 1 base and J by 0 bases, leaving 13 bases between them. In germline, CDR1 is KGHSY, CDR2 FQNENV. In DNA, the CDR3 is TGTGCCAGCAGCCAATTAGGCACAGGGAGCTCTGGAAACACCATATATTTT. Translated, it gives CASSQLGTGSSGNTIYF.

The chain joins TRBV4-3 to TRBJ2-5; 8 positions agree with TRBD2. V trimming: 0 bases; J trimming: 7 bases; junction bases outside the gene matches: 10. The length of the CDR3 is 16 residues. CDR1 and CDR2 (germline): LGHNA, YSLEER. CDR3 DNA sequence: TGCGCCAGCAGCCAAGATCAAAGCGGGGGCCGGGGGACCCAGTACTTC. It codes for CASSQDQSGGRGTQYF.

This chain connects TRBV7-2 to TRBJ2-2, with TRBD1 matching 8 bases. The CDR3 covers 15 residues. In germline, CDR1 is SGHTA, CDR2 FQGNSA. J gave up 6 bases and V 0 bases, and 3 bases lay outside the gene matches. The CDR3 reads CASSLARTGPGELFF. CDR3 nucleotides: TGTGCCAGCAGCTTAGCGCGGACAGGGCCCGGGGAGCTGTTTTTT.

This rearrangement joins TRBV14 to TRBJ2-7; D unresolved. The germline V and J ends were trimmed by 0 bases and 7 bases, with 16 bases remaining between them. Germline loops: CDR1 SGHDN, CDR2 FVKESK. The CDR3 length is 15 residues. The CDR3 is CASSQDDAGPREQYF. CDR3 sequence (DNA): TGTGCCAGCAGCCAAGATGACGCAGGCCCACGGGAGCAGTACTTC.

The chain joins TRBV15 to TRBJ1-2; TRBD1 might be the D (6 bases). From germline, CDR1 is LNHNV and CDR2 YYDKDF (reference sequence). This CDR3 region has 13 residues. The V and J ends lost 0 bases and 13 bases respectively, with 15 bases between them. The CDR3 DNA follows: TGTGCCACCAGCAGAGACCAGGGGATTGAGGGCACCTTC. Its translation: CATSRDQGIEGTF.

The chain carries TRBV5-6 and TRBJ1-2, with D unclear. The CDR3 runs to 14 residues. V was trimmed by 4 bases and J by 8 bases, leaving 18 bases between them. Germline loops: CDR1 SGHDT, CDR2 YYEEEE. CDR3 nucleotides: TGTGCCAGCAGCCCCCCGAGAGGGCGAGAGGGCTACACCTTC. This codes for CASSPPRGREGYTF. Combining the CDR3 with reference TRBV5-6 and TRBJ1-2 gives the whole variable domain DAGVTQSPTHLIKTRGQQVTLRCSPKSGHDTVSWYQQALGQGPQFIFQYYEEEERQRGNFPDRFSGHQFPNYSSELNVNALLLGDSALYLCASSPPRGREGYTFGSGTRLTVV.

V gene TRBV5-1 combines with J gene TRBJ2-2; D is possibly TRBD1 (5 bases). Deletions cut 3 bases from V and 0 bases from J, with 9 bases between. The CDR3 length is 15 residues. CDR1 is SGHRS, CDR2 YFSETQ, per germline. In DNA form, the CDR3 reads TGCGCCAGCAGCTCCGTAGGGGCGAACACCGGGGAGCTGTTTTTT. Protein sequence: CASSSVGANTGELFF. Full variable domain (outside the CDR3, taken from reference TRBV5-1 and TRBJ2-2): KAGVTQTPRYLIKTRGQQVTLSCSPISGHRSVSWYQQTPGQGLQFLFEYFSETQRNKGNFPGRFSGRQFSNSRSEMNVSTLELGDSALYLCASSSVGANTGELFFGEGSRLTVL.

This clone was counted between two and nine times. The genes are TRBV7-7 and TRBJ2-7, with TRBD1 matching 8 bases. The CDR3 covers 16 residues. Trimming took 1 base from V and 2 from J; bases not matched to a gene: 7. Germline V gives CDR1 SSHAT, CDR2 FNYEAQ (reference sequence). The CDR3 bases are TGTGCCAGCAGCTTAGATCCCGACAGGGGCCCCTACGAGCAGTACTTC. Its protein is CASSLDPDRGPYEQYF. Complete variable domain (other parts from reference TRBV7-7 and TRBJ2-7): GAGVSQSPRYKVTKRGQDVTLRCDPISSHATLYWYQQALGQGPEFLTYFNYEAQPDKSGLPSDRFSAERPEGSISTLTIQRTEQRDSAMYRCASSLDPDRGPYEQYFGPGTRLTVT.

This sequence joins TRBV5-6 and TRBJ1-2, with 9 nucleotides matching TRBD1. The V segment lost 6 bases and the J segment 3 bases; nucleotides outside the gene matches: 3. Germline V gene sequence: CDR1 SGHDT, CDR2 YYEEEE. CDR3 size: 13 residues. The CDR3 here is CASTRDRDYGYTF. For the CDR3, the DNA is TGTGCCAGCACCCGGGACAGGGACTATGGCTACACCTTC.

This clone was picked up a small number of times. This chain joins TRBV7-2 and TRBJ1-2; 9 bases align to TRBD1. Germline-derived CDR1 and CDR2 are SGHTA and FQGNSA. This CDR3 comprises 14 residues. Trimming took 4 bases from V and 2 from J; bases not matched to a gene: 2. The DNA for the CDR3 is TGTGCCAGCAGCTCCGGGACAGGGAACTATGGCTACACCTTC. Protein product: CASSSGTGNYGYTF. The full variable domain, with the rest looked up from reference TRBV7-2 and TRBJ1-2, is GAGVSQSPSNKVTEKGKDVELRCDPISGHTALYWYRQSLGQGLEFLIYFQGNSAPDKSGLPSDRFSAERTGGSVSTLTIQRTQQEDSAVYLCASSSGTGNYGYTFGSGTRLTVV.

The V call is TRBV11-2, the J call TRBJ1-5, with 8 bases that match TRBD1. Germline loops: CDR1 SGHAT, CDR2 FQNNGV. V lost 2 bases and J lost 2; bases outside the gene matches: 5. There are 16 residues in the CDR3. CDR3 DNA sequence: TGTGCCAGCAGCTTAACAGGGGGAGTTGGCAATCAGCCCCAGCATTTT. Its protein product is CASSLTGGVGNQPQHF.

V is TRBV7-2 and J is TRBJ2-7; TRBD1 matches 7 bases. Germline CDR1 reads SGHTA; CDR2 reads FQGNSA. V shed 5 bases and J 5 bases; nucleotides not matched to a gene: 9. This CDR3 region has 14 residues. The CDR3 region has the DNA TGTGCCAGCAGCCGAGGGGGCCTCGAAAACGAGCAGTACTTC. Its translation: CASSRGGLENEQYF.

The J gene is TRBJ1-1, the V gene TRBV5-6, with a possible D match to TRBD1 (5 bases). The V gene lost 3 bases and the J gene lost 0 bases, with 15 bases spanning the gap. CDR3 length: 16 amino acids. Germline CDR1 and CDR2: SGHDT and YYEEEE. In DNA, the CDR3 is TGTGCCAGCAGCTCCCCCCAGGGCAGGGTGAACACTGAAGCTTTCTTT. Protein product: CASSSPQGRVNTEAFF.